These 6 T cell receptor beta chains were sequenced from one sample in a study of beta chain features in type 1 diabetes. Expressed TCRB transcripts were sequenced after all isolated RNA was converted to cDNA. Repertoires were generated with immunoSEQ multiplex PCR, while TCRdb's copy carries only in-frame clones and drops some. The sample has under 500,000 clones, 25% to 35% seen once. Sequencing input: naive CD4+ T cells from blood. Source of these receptors: a young man in good health.

This chain uses TRBV27 with TRBJ2-3; no clear D. The length of the CDR3 is 16 residues. V shed 1 base and J shed 2 bases, with 13 bases lying between them. The germline CDR1 and CDR2 sequences are MNHEY and SMNVEV (reference sequence). The DNA for the CDR3 is TGTGCCAGCAGTTTATACGACTCCCAGGACACAGATACGCAGTATTTT. It is translated as CASSLYDSQDTDTQYF.

The V call is TRBV28, the J call TRBJ2-3; weak D call: TRBD2 (5 bases). Germline lookup yields CDR1 MDHEN and CDR2 SYDVKM. The CDR3 extends over 16 amino acids. V was cut by 4 bases and J by 5 bases, with 19 bases left in between. In DNA, the CDR3 is TGTGCCAGCAGTTATAACCCGGGAAACGGGGTAGATACGCAGTATTTT. Its protein is CASSYNPGNGVDTQYF.

The genes are TRBV30 and TRBJ2-2, with D uncertain. CDR3 length equals 14 residues. The germline V gene encodes CDR1 GTSNPN and CDR2 SVGIG (reference sequence). V lost 1 base to trimming and J lost 4 bases, with 10 bases between them. This CDR3 is CAWSGRIFTGELFF. DNA for the CDR3: TGTGCCTGGAGTGGACGGATCTTCACCGGGGAGCTGTTTTTT.

This chain joins TRBV28 and TRBJ1-1; tentative D call: TRBD1 (6 bases). Trimming shortened V by 5 bases and J by 3 bases, and 16 bases separated the two germline ends. The CDR3 consists of 15 residues. Germline assignment: CDR1 MDHEN and CDR2 SYDVKM. The CDR3 bases are TGTGCCAGCAGTGCCTGGACAGCCCTTTACACTGAAGCTTTCTTT. Translation: CASSAWTALYTEAFF.

The chain employs TRBV28 and TRBJ2-1; D may be TRBD2 (5 bases). Germline CDR1 reads MDHEN; CDR2 reads SYDVKM. Between the trimmed V and J ends, which lost 5 bases and 5 bases, there was a span of 19 bases. The CDR3 is 16 amino acids. The CDR3: CASSPSAGGTHNEQFF. The CDR3 DNA reads TGTGCCAGCAGTCCCTCGGCAGGAGGCACACACAATGAGCAGTTCTTC. The full variable domain, completed using reference TRBV28 and TRBJ2-1, is DVKVTQSSRYLVKRTGEKVFLECVQDMDHENMFWYRQDPGLGLRLIYFSYDVKMKEKGDIPEGYSVSREKKERFSLILESASTNQTSMYLCASSPSAGGTHNEQFFGPGTRLTVL.

Of note for this clone: Within the sample, other DNA sequences also encode this same CDR3. This chain uses TRBV29-1 with TRBJ2-7; no firm D call. The germline V and J ends were trimmed by 3 bases and 1 base, with 4 bases remaining between them. Germline CDR1 is SQVTM and CDR2 is ANQGSEA. This CDR3 has 11 residues. The CDR3 DNA reads TGCAGCGTTGAGTATTCCTACGAGCAGTACTTC. Protein: CSVEYSYEQYF.